This entry lists 21 T cell receptor beta chains sequenced from one sample in a study of control samples from healthy donors and cancer patients. The method was immunoSEQ multiplex PCR; TCRdb's version includes in-frame clones alone and lacks a portion of them. The sample has some 410,000 clones; about 93% are singletons. The sequenced sample was PBMCs. These receptors originate from a man aged 40-49 years with head and neck cancer.

A few counts support this clone. V and J are TRBV12-3 or TRBV12-4 and TRBJ1-5; no definite D call. The length of the CDR3 is 13 residues. V lost 0 bases and J 11 bases, leaving 11 bases between the germline ends. For the CDR3, the DNA is TGTGCCAGCAGTTTAGCGCTGATGGGGTCCCAGCATTTT. Translated: CASSLALMGSQHF.

The rearrangement joins TRBV18 to TRBJ1-5, with D possibly being TRBD1 (5 bases). The V and J ends lost 6 bases and 7 bases respectively, with 13 bases between them. The CDR3 consists of 13 residues. Germline V gives CDR1 KGHSH, CDR2 LQKENI. The CDR3 is CASSQGSRQPQHF. The CDR3 bases are TGTGCCAGCTCGCAGGGTTCACGGCAGCCCCAGCATTTT.

The chain carries TRBV12-3 or TRBV12-4 and TRBJ2-5, with D possibly TRBD1 on 6 matching bases. There are 12 residues in the CDR3. V was clipped by 7 bases and J by 5 bases, with 11 bases between them. As DNA, the CDR3 is TGTGCCAGCATTGGACAGTCGGAGACCCAGTACTTC. Its protein is CASIGQSETQYF.

As for this clone: Other nucleotide sequences from this sample produce the same CDR3. This chain uses TRBV30 with TRBJ1-1; 8 nucleotides match TRBD1. Trimming took 1 base from V and 5 from J; bases not matched to a gene: 0. Germline values: CDR1 GTSNPN, CDR2 SVGIG (reference sequence). The length of the CDR3 is 12 residues. The CDR3 loop reads CAWSDRGTEAFF. The DNA for the CDR3 is TGTGCCTGGAGTGACAGGGGGACTGAAGCTTTCTTT.

The chain is built from TRBV28 and TRBJ1-5; the D gene is possibly TRBD1 (5 bases). The germline gives CDR1 MDHEN, CDR2 SYDVKM. V lost 3 bases and J 4 bases, leaving 10 bases between the germline ends. This CDR3 spans 14 amino acids. The CDR3 bases are TGTGCCAGCAGTTTGGGGGGACCAAATCAGCCCCAGCATTTT. Protein product: CASSLGGPNQPQHF.

This sequence joins TRBV19 and TRBJ1-1; 7 bases align to TRBD1. The CDR3 totals 15 residues. The trim removed 5 bases at V and 0 bases at J, leaving 6 bases unmatched. The V gene's germline CDR1 is LNHDA and CDR2 SQIVND (reference sequence). DNA for the CDR3: TGTGCCAGTAGTTCGCCGACAGGGCTGAACACTGAAGCTTTCTTT. Protein: CASSSPTGLNTEAFF.

The CDR3 nucleotides read TGTGCCTCCCTCTATTCCACAACAGGGAACACTGAAGCTTTCTTT. Encoded protein: CASLYSTTGNTEAFF. The rearrangement links TRBV2 to TRBJ1-1; possible D gene TRBD1, 5 bases. In germline, CDR1 is SNHLY, CDR2 FYNNEI. V was cut by 11 bases and J by 1 base, with 20 bases left in between. The CDR3 sequence is 15 residues long.

The chain is built from TRBV9 and TRBJ1-6; no clear D gene. Germline loops: CDR1 SGDLS, CDR2 YYNGEE. Trimming removed 0 bases from V and 7 bases from J, with 8 bases in between. CDR3 size: 14 residues. The CDR3 DNA follows: TGTGCCAGCAGCGTAGGGGTCGGGAATTCACCCCTCCACTTT. Protein product: CASSVGVGNSPLHF.

This clone was seen a single time. The sample holds other DNA sequences that translate to the same CDR3. V usage is TRBV5-1 and J usage is TRBJ2-7; D possibly matches TRBD1 or TRBD2 (5 bases each). Deletions cut 1 base from V and 2 bases from J, with 10 bases between. Per the germline V gene, CDR1 is SGHRS and CDR2 is YFSETQ. This CDR3 has 14 amino acids. The CDR3 loop is CASSLSGGTYEQYF. In DNA form, the CDR3 reads TGCGCCAGCAGCTTGAGTGGGGGAACCTACGAGCAGTACTTC.

This chain uses TRBV5-1 with TRBJ2-7, with 10 bases that match TRBD2. The germline V gene encodes CDR1 SGHRS and CDR2 YFSETQ. J was trimmed by 0 bases and V by 2 bases; bases with no gene match: 11. The CDR3 is 18 amino acids. In DNA form, the CDR3 reads TGCGCCAGCAGCTTCCTCCCCACCGGACTAGCGGCCTCCTACGAGCAGTACTTC. This translates into CASSFLPTGLAASYEQYF. The full variable domain, completed using reference TRBV5-1 and TRBJ2-7, is KAGVTQTPRYLIKTRGQQVTLSCSPISGHRSVSWYQQTPGQGLQFLFEYFSETQRNKGNFPGRFSGRQFSNSRSEMNVSTLELGDSALYLCASSFLPTGLAASYEQYFGPGTRLTVT.

CDR3 sequence: CASSITGTGAHNEQFF. DNA for the CDR3: TGTGCCAGCAGTATCACCGGGACAGGGGCACACAATGAGCAGTTCTTC. The rearrangement uses TRBV28 and TRBJ2-1; 10 nucleotides agree with TRBD1. Trimming at V came to 5 bases and at J to 5 bases, leaving 9 bases not matched to a gene. This CDR3 is 16 amino acids long. CDR1 is MDHEN and CDR2 is SYDVKM in the germline V gene.

The V gene is TRBV19, the J gene TRBJ2-7; the match to TRBD2 covers 9 bases. V shed 3 bases and J 3 bases; nucleotides not matched to a gene: 0. CDR1 and CDR2 from the germline V gene are LNHDA and SQIVND (reference sequence). The CDR3 runs 13 residues. The CDR3 is CASSMTSGYEQYF. The CDR3 coding sequence is TGTGCCAGTAGTATGACTAGCGGCTACGAGCAGTACTTC.

The chain recombines TRBV4-1 with TRBJ1-1; D ambiguous. CDR3 size: 12 residues. Trimming pared 2 bases from V and 2 bases from J, leaving 3 bases between. The germline V gene has CDR1 MGHRA and CDR2 YSYEKL. The CDR3 coding sequence is TGCGCCAGCAGCCAACGTAACACTGAAGCTTTCTTT. It translates to CASSQRNTEAFF.

This chain uses TRBV5-3 with TRBJ1-1; no clear D. TRBV5-3 has ORF status, its function being uncertain. Trimming cost V 0 bases and J 6 bases, with 18 bases left between them. The CDR3 sequence is 16 residues long. CDR3 coding DNA: TGTGCCAGAAGCTTGGACACCACACGAAGCATGGCTGAAGCTTTCTTT. Translated: CARSLDTTRSMAEAFF.

The J gene is TRBJ2-5, the V gene TRBV19; 7 nucleotides line up with TRBD2. This CDR3 is 13 amino acids long. V shed 1 base and J 4 bases; nucleotides not matched to a gene: 0. Germline-derived CDR1 and CDR2 are LNHDA and SQIVND (reference sequence). The CDR3 sequence: CASSIGGRETQYF. In DNA form, the CDR3 reads TGTGCCAGTAGTATAGGCGGGAGAGAGACCCAGTACTTC.

This sequence joins TRBV18 and TRBJ1-5; the D gene is possibly TRBD1 (5 bases). The CDR3 extends over 16 amino acids. Germline CDR1 and CDR2: KGHSH and LQKENI. V lost 3 bases and J lost 3, with 15 bases in between. DNA for the CDR3: TGTGCCAGCTCACCGGGGGGGAGAGGTTCCAATCAGCCCCAGCATTTT. This encodes CASSPGGRGSNQPQHF.

This rearrangement joins TRBV12-3 or TRBV12-4 to TRBJ2-7; D may be TRBD1 (5 bases). The CDR3 sequence is 13 residues long. With 3 bases removed from V and 3 bases from J, the gap between germline ends came to 9 bases. CDR3 amino acids: CASSFGDSYEQYF. CDR3 nucleotides: TGTGCCAGCAGTTTTGGAGACAGCTACGAGCAGTACTTC.

This chain connects TRBV6-2 or TRBV6-3 to TRBJ2-7, with D possibly being TRBD1 or TRBD2 (5 bases each). The V gene's germline CDR1 is MNHEY and CDR2 SVGEGT. The CDR3 runs 18 residues. Trimming stripped 0 bases from V and 5 bases from J, with 23 bases between. As DNA, the CDR3 is TGTGCCAGCAGTTACTCGAGCATTGGGACGCATTTTGTCCACGAGCAGTACTTC. Amino acids: CASSYSSIGTHFVHEQYF.

The gene calls are TRBV6-5 and TRBJ1-1; weak D call: TRBD1 (5 bases). Germline CDR1 reads MNHEY; CDR2 reads SVGAGI. The CDR3 covers 14 residues. V was shortened by 6 bases and J by 0 bases, with 11 bases between the two germline ends. CDR3 bases: TGTGCCAGCAGCTGGGGGGTTGTGAACACTGAAGCTTTCTTT. Protein sequence: CASSWGVVNTEAFF.

The chain has TRBV29-1 and TRBJ2-7; TRBD2 matches 7 bases. This CDR3 has 15 amino acids. The V gene's germline CDR1 is SQVTM and CDR2 ANQGSEA. Losses at the gene ends were 3 bases for V and 5 bases for J; bases not matched to a gene: 13. The CDR3 coding sequence is TGCAGCGTTGAGTCCCCTAGCGGCGGTGGGAACGAGCAGTACTTC. Translating gives CSVESPSGGGNEQYF.

The genes are TRBV5-6 and TRBJ2-3; TRBD2 matches at 7 bases. Germline loops: CDR1 SGHDT, CDR2 YYEEEE. The ends lost 3 bases at V and 6 bases at J; junction bases unmatched: 16. There are 17 residues in the CDR3. In DNA, the CDR3 is TGTGCCAGCAGCTCTTACTATACACCGGGGGGTCCTGATACGCAGTATTTT. This codes for CASSSYYTPGGPDTQYF.